This T cell receptor beta chain was observed in a study of T cells in Graves' hyperthyroidism and ophthalmopathy. Amplification of TCR beta CDR3 regions was performed using RNA transcripts as template. First-round RT-PCR targeting the TCR CDR3 was performed with the HTBI primer set. Via MiXCR, TCRdb re-called the multiplex PCR reads, giving one row per CDR3 protein. The repertoire has 400,000 to 600,000 distinct CDR3 sequences, 15% to 20% of them found once; the top ten carry over 25%. CDR3 length equals 14 residues. Trimming removed 2 bases from V and 6 bases from J; junction bases left unmatched: 6. Per germline, CDR1 MDHEN and CDR2 SYDVKM. This clonotype was seen ten or more times.

The sequencing input was blood. This TCR was sampled from a woman in her thirties with Graves' ophthalmopathy. The V call is TRBV28, the J call TRBJ2-7; 8 bases align to TRBD2. The DNA of the CDR3 is TGTGCCAGCAGTTTAGTTAGCGGGAAGGTCGAGCAGTACTTC. Residues: CASSLVSGKVEQYF.